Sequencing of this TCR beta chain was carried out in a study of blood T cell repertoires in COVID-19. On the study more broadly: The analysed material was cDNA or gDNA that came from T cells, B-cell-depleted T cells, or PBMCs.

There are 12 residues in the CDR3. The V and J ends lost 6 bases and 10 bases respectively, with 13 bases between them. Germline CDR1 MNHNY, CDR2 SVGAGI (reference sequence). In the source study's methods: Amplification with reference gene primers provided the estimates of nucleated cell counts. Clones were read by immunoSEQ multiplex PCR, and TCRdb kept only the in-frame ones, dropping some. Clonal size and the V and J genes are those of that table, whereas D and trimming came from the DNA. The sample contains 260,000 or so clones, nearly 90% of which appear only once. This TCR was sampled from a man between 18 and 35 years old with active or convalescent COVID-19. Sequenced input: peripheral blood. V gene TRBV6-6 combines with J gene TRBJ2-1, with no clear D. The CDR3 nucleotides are TGTGCCAGCAGAGAGCCGGGTGGAGAGCAGTTCTTC. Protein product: CASREPGGEQFF.